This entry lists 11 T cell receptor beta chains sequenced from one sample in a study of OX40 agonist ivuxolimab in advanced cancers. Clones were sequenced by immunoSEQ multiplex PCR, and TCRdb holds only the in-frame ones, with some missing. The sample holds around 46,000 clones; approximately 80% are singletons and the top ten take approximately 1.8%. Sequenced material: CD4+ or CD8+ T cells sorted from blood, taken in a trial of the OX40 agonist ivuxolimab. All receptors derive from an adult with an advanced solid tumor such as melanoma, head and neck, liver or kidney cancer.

Here the CDR3 reads CAIKPSGAEAFF. DNA for the CDR3: TGTGCCATCAAACCCTCAGGGGCTGAAGCTTTCTTT. The V call is TRBV10-3, the J call TRBJ1-1, with D perhaps matching TRBD1 (6 bases). Between the trimmed V and J ends, which lost 7 bases and 6 bases, there was a span of 12 bases. The CDR3 consists of 12 residues. Germline V gives CDR1 ENHRY, CDR2 SYGVKD.

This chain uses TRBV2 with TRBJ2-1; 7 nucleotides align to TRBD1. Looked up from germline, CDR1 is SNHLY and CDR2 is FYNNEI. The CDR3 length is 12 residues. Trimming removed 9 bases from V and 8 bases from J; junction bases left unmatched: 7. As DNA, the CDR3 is TGTGCCAGAAATACAGGGGTCGATGAGCAGTTCTTC. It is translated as CARNTGVDEQFF. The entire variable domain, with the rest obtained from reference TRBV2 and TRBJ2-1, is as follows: EPEVTQTPSHQVTQMGQEVILRCVPISNHLYFYWYRQILGQKVEFLVSFYNNEISEKSEIFDDQFSVERPDGSNFTLKIRSTKLEDSAMYFCARNTGVDEQFFGPGTRLTVL.

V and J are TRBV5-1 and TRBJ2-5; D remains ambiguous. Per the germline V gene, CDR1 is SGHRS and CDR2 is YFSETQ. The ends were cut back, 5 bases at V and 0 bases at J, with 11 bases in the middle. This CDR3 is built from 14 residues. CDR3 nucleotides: TGCGCCAGCAGTTGGACGGTAGACCAAGAGACCCAGTACTTC. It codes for CASSWTVDQETQYF.

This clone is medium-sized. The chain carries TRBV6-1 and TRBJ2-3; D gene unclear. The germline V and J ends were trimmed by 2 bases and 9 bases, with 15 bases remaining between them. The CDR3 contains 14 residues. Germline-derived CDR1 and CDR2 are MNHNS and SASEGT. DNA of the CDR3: TGTGCCAGCAGTGAATCACGACCGTCAGGCACGCAGTATTTT. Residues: CASSESRPSGTQYF.

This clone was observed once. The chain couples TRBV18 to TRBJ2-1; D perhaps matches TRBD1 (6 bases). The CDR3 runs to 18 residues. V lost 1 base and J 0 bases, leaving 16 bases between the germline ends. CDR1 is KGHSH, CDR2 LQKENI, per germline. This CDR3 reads CASSPRTWDTSSYNEQFF. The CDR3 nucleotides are TGTGCCAGCTCACCACGGACATGGGACACGAGCTCCTACAATGAGCAGTTCTTC.

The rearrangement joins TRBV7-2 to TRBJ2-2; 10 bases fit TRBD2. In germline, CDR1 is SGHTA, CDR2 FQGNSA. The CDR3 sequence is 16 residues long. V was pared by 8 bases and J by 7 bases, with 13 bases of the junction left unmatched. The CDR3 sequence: CASSRERGGLGGELFF. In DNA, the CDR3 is TGTGCCAGCTCAAGGGAGCGGGGGGGCCTCGGCGGGGAGCTGTTTTTT.

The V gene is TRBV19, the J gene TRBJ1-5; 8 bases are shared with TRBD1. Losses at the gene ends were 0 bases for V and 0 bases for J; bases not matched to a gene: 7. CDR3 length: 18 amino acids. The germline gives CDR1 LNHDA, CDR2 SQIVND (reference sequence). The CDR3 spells CASSIDAGGPYSNQPQHF. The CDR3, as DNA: TGTGCCAGTAGTATAGACGCAGGGGGCCCCTATAGCAATCAGCCCCAGCATTTT.

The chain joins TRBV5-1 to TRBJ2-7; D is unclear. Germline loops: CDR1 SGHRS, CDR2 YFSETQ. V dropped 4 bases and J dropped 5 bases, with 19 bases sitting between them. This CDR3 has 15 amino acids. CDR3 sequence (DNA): TGCGCCAGCAGCCTGAACTATGGAGCAGTCCACGAGCAGTACTTC. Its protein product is CASSLNYGAVHEQYF.

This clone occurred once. CDR3 in DNA: TGTGCCAGCAGTTACTCCGGGAATCATCGAGAAAAACTGTTTTTT. Translated, it gives CASSYSGNHREKLFF. This chain links TRBV6-5 with TRBJ1-4; no reliable D call. Trimming removed 0 bases at V and 8 bases at J, with 13 bases between. Germline assignment: CDR1 MNHEY and CDR2 SVGAGI. This CDR3 comprises 15 residues.

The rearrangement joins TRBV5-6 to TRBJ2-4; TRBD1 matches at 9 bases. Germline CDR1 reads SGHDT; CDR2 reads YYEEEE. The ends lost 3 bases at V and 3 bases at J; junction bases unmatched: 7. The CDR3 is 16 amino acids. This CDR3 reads CASSWGQGRSKNIQYF. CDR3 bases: TGTGCCAGCAGCTGGGGACAGGGACGGAGCAAAAACATTCAGTACTTC.

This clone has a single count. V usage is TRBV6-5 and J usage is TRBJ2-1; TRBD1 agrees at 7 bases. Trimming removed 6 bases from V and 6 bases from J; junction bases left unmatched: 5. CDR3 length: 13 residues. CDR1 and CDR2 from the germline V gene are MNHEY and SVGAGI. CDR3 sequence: CASRRNRGNEQFF. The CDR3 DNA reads TGTGCCAGCAGGAGAAACAGGGGCAATGAGCAGTTCTTC.